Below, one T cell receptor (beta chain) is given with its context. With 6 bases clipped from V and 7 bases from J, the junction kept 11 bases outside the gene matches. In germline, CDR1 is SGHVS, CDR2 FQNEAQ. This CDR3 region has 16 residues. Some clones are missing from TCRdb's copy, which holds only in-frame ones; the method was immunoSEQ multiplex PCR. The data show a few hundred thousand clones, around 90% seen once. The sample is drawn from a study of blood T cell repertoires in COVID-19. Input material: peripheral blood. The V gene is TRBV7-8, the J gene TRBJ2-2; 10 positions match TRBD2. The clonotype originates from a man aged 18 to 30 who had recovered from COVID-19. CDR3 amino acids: CASSPAGGPVGGELFF. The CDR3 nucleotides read TGTGCCAGCAGTCCAGCGGGGGGGCCGGTTGGCGGGGAGCTGTTTTTT.